These T cell receptor beta chains were read from a single sample in a study of Tregs in tolerant kidney transplant recipients. Repertoires were generated with immunoSEQ multiplex PCR, while TCRdb's copy carries only in-frame clones and drops some. The repertoire has approximately 43,000 clones, about 89% of them found once; the top ten carry 0.7%. The sequenced sample was Tregs from blood. All receptors come from a human donor in good health. Both conserved end residues are part of each CDR3. A D gene is named only where the DNA matches it firmly. A clone size is listed for some rows: how often the clone was seen (once, few, many), or a class if it is expanded.

j_call | d_call | v_call | clone_size | cdr3_nt | cdr3_aa
TRBJ2-3 | - | TRBV2 | - | TGTGCCAGCAGTGAACGCGATACGCAGTATTTT | CASSERDTQYF
TRBJ2-5 | - | TRBV7-2 | - | TGTGCCCTTCACCAGCGGTCCCAAGAGACCCAGTACTTC | CALHQRSQETQYF
TRBJ1-1 | - | TRBV7-9 | - | TGTGCCAGCAGCTCCCGGGGACCAGCTTTCTTT | CASSSRGPAFF
TRBJ2-7 | - | TRBV6-1 | few | TGTGCCAGCAGGGCCACTCTTATCTCCTACGAGCAGTACTTC | CASRATLISYEQYF
TRBJ1-4 | - | TRBV19 | - | TGTGCCAGTAGCAGCGTACAAACTAATGAAAAACTGTTTTTT | CASSSVQTNEKLFF
TRBJ1-5 | - | TRBV7-9 | - | TGTGCCAGCAGCGTGACAGGTAGCAATCAGCCCCAGCATTTT | CASSVTGSNQPQHF
TRBJ2-3 | TRBD1 | TRBV11-3 | - | TGTGCCAGCAGCCGACTCTCAGGGGGCTCAGATACGCAGTATTTT | CASSRLSGGSDTQYF
TRBJ2-1 | TRBD2 | TRBV5-1 | - | TGCGCCAGCAGCTGGACTAGCGGGGGCCGTACCTACAATGAGCAGTTCTTC | CASSWTSGGRTYNEQFF
TRBJ1-2 | TRBD1 | TRBV19 | - | TGTGCCAGTAGCAAGGGACAGGGGTGGACTAACTATGGCTACACCTTC | CASSKGQGWTNYGYTF
TRBJ2-3 | TRBD2 | TRBV6-4 | - | TGTGCCAGCAGCCCTCTAGCGGGGGGGCCCGATACGCAGTATTTT | CASSPLAGGPDTQYF
TRBJ2-2 | - | TRBV5-5 | once | TGTGCCAGCAACAAATTGGCGGGGGAGCTGTTTTTT | CASNKLAGELFF
TRBJ2-3 | - | TRBV30 | once | TGTGCCTGGAGTCGGCGGGCCTTCACAGATACGCAGTATTTT | CAWSRRAFTDTQYF
TRBJ2-5 | - | TRBV5-6 | - | TGTGCCAGCAGCTTAACTATGCAAGAGACCCAGTACTTC | CASSLTMQETQYF
TRBJ1-5 | - | TRBV19 | - | TGTGCCAGTAGTAAAGACAGGTTAATGAGCAATCAGCCCCAGCATTTT | CASSKDRLMSNQPQHF
TRBJ2-5 | - | TRBV5-6 | - | TGTGCCAGCAGCTTGGTGGGGCGGGAGACCCAGTACTTC | CASSLVGRETQYF
TRBJ1-5 | TRBD1 | TRBV5-4 | once | TGTGCCAGCAGCTTGGACAGGGGAAGCAATCAGCCCCAGCATTTT | CASSLDRGSNQPQHF
TRBJ1-1 | - | TRBV18 | - | TGTGCCAGCTCACCACCGCCCTGGGGGAACACTGAAGCTTTCTTT | CASSPPPWGNTEAFF
TRBJ1-3 | TRBD1 | TRBV19 | - | TGTGCCAGTTGGACAGGAGGTGGAAACACCATATATTTT | CASWTGGGNTIYF
TRBJ1-1 | - | TRBV5-1 | - | TGCGCCAGCAGCTTGGTAGCGCTGGGCACTGAAGCTTTCTTT | CASSLVALGTEAFF
TRBJ1-4 | - | TRBV15 | - | TGTGCCACCAGCAGAGGTCGCGGGCGGGACGAAAAACTGTTTTTT | CATSRGRGRDEKLFF
TRBJ1-5 | - | TRBV10-3 | - | TGTGCCATCAGTGAGTACGGGGGCGGTCAGCCCCAGCATTTT | CAISEYGGGQPQHF
TRBJ2-3 | - | TRBV30 | - | TGTGCCTTAAGTCGAGGGGTAGCGGATACGCAGTATTTT | CALSRGVADTQYF
TRBJ2-2 | - | TRBV5-1 | few | TGCGCCAGCAGCGGGCTTGGAGTTGTCGGGGAGCTGTTTTTT | CASSGLGVVGELFF
TRBJ1-1 | TRBD1 | TRBV11-2 | - | TGTGCCAGCAGCTTCAGGACAGGGCCGGACACTGAAGCTTTCTTT | CASSFRTGPDTEAFF
TRBJ2-4 | - | TRBV4-1 | - | TGCGCCAGCAGCCAAGATCGCGGGACAGCGTACCTAGCCAAAAACATTCAGTACTTC | CASSQDRGTAYLAKNIQYF
TRBJ1-6 | - | TRBV6-6 | - | TGTGCCAGCACCCGTGACGGGGGCTTGAATTCACCCCTCCACTTT | CASTRDGGLNSPLHF
TRBJ2-5 | - | TRBV19 | - | TGTGCCAGTAGTATGTCAGGGGCGGGTGAGACCCAGTACTTC | CASSMSGAGETQYF
TRBJ2-5 | - | TRBV5-1 | - | TGCGCCAGCAGACCTGATGGACAGATCCAAGAGACCCAGTACTTC | CASRPDGQIQETQYF
TRBJ2-5 | TRBD1 | TRBV2 | - | TGTGCCAGCAGTGAGCTGGAGGTAGAGGGACAGGGGACCAAAGAGACCCAGTACTTC | CASSELEVEGQGTKETQYF
TRBJ2-3 | - | TRBV28 | - | TGTGCCAGCAGTTTATACGGCCCTGGCACAGATACGCAGTATTTT | CASSLYGPGTDTQYF
TRBJ2-1 | - | TRBV27 | - | TGTGCCAGCAGTAGATCGGGGAGCTCCTACAATGAGCAGTTCTTC | CASSRSGSSYNEQFF
TRBJ2-5 | - | TRBV5-4 | - | TGTGCCAGCAGCTCCTCCGGCAGGGGGGTAGGAGAGACCCAGTACTTC | CASSSSGRGVGETQYF
TRBJ2-7 | - | TRBV19 | few | TGTGCCAGTAGTACGACAGGTTACCACGAGCAGTACTTC | CASSTTGYHEQYF
TRBJ2-3 | TRBD1 | TRBV5-5 | - | TGTGCCAGCAGCTTGCTTGGACAGGGGGGCCCCACAGATACGCAGTATTTT | CASSLLGQGGPTDTQYF
TRBJ2-7 | - | TRBV29-1 | - | TGCAGCGTCCTGAAGCGGGTACCCTACGAGCAGTACTTC | CSVLKRVPYEQYF
TRBJ2-2 | TRBD1 | TRBV15 | - | TGTGCCACCAGCAGCCGGGACAGGGCACCCGGGGAGCTGTTTTTT | CATSSRDRAPGELFF
TRBJ2-5 | - | TRBV7-9 | - | TGTGCCAGCAGCTTTAGGACGGGGCAGGAGACCCAGTACTTC | CASSFRTGQETQYF
TRBJ1-4 | - | TRBV19 | - | TGTGCCAGTAGTTCCCCTCGACAGGCAACTAATGAAAAACTGTTTTTT | CASSSPRQATNEKLFF
TRBJ2-2 | - | TRBV6-5 | few | TGTGCCAGCCAGAACACCGGGGAGCTGTTTTTT | CASQNTGELFF
TRBJ2-3 | - | TRBV10-3 | - | TGTGCCATCAGCCAAACGGATACGCAGTATTTT | CAISQTDTQYF
TRBJ2-7 | - | TRBV5-1 | - | TGCGCCAGCAGCTACCGGCACGGAAGCTCCTACGAGCAGTACTTC | CASSYRHGSSYEQYF
TRBJ1-2 | TRBD1 | TRBV15 | - | TGTGCCACCAGCGCCCAGGGGGACTATGGCTACACCTTC | CATSAQGDYGYTF
TRBJ2-2 | TRBD1 | TRBV15 | - | TGTGCCACCAGCTCCGGGACAGGGTGGACCGGGGAGCTGTTTTTT | CATSSGTGWTGELFF
TRBJ1-5 | TRBD1 | TRBV11-2 | - | TGTGCCAGCAGCTTAGGAGGGGGCTACCAGCCCCAGCATTTT | CASSLGGGYQPQHF
TRBJ2-1 | - | TRBV6-5 | - | TGTGCCAGCAGCCCCGGGGGCGGGAGATTCGATGAGCAGTTCTTC | CASSPGGGRFDEQFF
TRBJ2-5 | - | TRBV19 | - | TGTGCCAGTAGTATTCAAGGAAAAGAGACCCAGTACTTC | CASSIQGKETQYF
TRBJ2-5 | - | TRBV5-1 | - | TGCGCCAGCAGCTTACGAACAGCCCGAGAAGAGACCCAGTACTTC | CASSLRTAREETQYF
TRBJ2-7 | - | TRBV18 | - | TGTGCCAGCTCACCAAGGGATAGGGCCGAGCAGTACTTC | CASSPRDRAEQYF
TRBJ2-5 | - | TRBV7-3 | - | TGTGCCAGCAGCTTAGGGTTCGCCTCCCAAGAGACCCAGTACTTC | CASSLGFASQETQYF
TRBJ2-1 | - | TRBV9 | - | TGTGCCAGCAGCGTCTCCCCGAGGAACTACAATGAGCAGTTCTTC | CASSVSPRNYNEQFF
TRBJ2-1 | - | TRBV11-3 | - | TGTGCCAGCAGCTTACGGGTCAAGGCTGAGCAGTTCTTC | CASSLRVKAEQFF
TRBJ1-4 | TRBD1 | TRBV18 | - | TGTGCCAGCTCACGACAGGGGTCTGCAACTAATGAAAAACTGTTTTTT | CASSRQGSATNEKLFF
TRBJ2-2 | TRBD2 | TRBV9 | - | TGTGCCAGCAGCGCCTTTGGACTAGCGGGAGGGCCTGGCACCGGGGAGCTGTTTTTT | CASSAFGLAGGPGTGELFF
TRBJ2-3 | - | TRBV7-9 | once | TGTGCCAGCAGCTTACGGATCACAGATACGCAGTATTTT | CASSLRITDTQYF